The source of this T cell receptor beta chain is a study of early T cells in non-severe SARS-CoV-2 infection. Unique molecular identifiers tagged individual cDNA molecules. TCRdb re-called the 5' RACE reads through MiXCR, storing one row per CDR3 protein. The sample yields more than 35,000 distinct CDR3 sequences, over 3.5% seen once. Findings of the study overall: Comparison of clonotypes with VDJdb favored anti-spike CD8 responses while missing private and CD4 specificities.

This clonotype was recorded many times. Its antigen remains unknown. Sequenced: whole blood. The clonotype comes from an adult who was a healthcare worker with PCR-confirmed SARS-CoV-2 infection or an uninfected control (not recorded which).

The CDR3 here is CASKPRGDSPLHF. In DNA form, the CDR3 reads TGTGCCAGTAAACCGAGGGGGGATTCACCCCTCCACTTT. This rearrangement joins TRBV12-3 or TRBV12-4 to TRBJ1-6; D is possibly TRBD1 (6 bases). The CDR3 totals 13 residues. V lost 9 bases to trimming and J lost 8 bases, with 14 bases between them.